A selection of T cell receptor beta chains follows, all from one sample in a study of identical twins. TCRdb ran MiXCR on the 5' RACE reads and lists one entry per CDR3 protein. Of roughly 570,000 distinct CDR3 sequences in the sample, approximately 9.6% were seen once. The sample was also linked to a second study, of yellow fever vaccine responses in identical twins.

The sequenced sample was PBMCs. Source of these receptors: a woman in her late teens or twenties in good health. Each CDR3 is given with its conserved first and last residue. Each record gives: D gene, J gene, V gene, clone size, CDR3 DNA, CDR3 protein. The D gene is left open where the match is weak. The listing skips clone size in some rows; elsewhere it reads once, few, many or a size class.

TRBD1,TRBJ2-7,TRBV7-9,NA,TGTGCCAGCGGGGACAGGGGGACCTACGAGCAGTACTTC,CASGDRGTYEQYF
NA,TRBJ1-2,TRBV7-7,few,TGTGCTAGCAGCCCCATGAGGAGGGACTATGGCTACACCTTC,CASSPMRRDYGYTF
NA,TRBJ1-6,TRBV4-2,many,TGTGCCAGCAGCCAAGATAGCAGGGAGGGGCCCCAAGGGCTCCACTTT,CASSQDSREGPQGLHF
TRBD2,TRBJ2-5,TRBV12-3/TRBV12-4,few,TGTGCCAGCAGTTTAAGGGTAGCGGGGGGCTACCAAGAGACCCAGTACTTC,CASSLRVAGGYQETQYF
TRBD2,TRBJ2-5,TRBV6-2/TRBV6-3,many,TGTGCCAGCGGGAGGGGAGAGACCCAGTACTTC,CASGRGETQYF
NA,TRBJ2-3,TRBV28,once,TGTGCCAGCAGTAGGGGGGGGCGAACTAGCACAGATACGCAGTATTTT,CASSRGGRTSTDTQYF
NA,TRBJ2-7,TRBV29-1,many,TGCAGGACGCCCGTAATACCTCTCTACGAGCAGTACTTC,CRTPVIPLYEQYF
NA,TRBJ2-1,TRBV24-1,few,TGTGCCACCCGGTCGTCCGGCAGGGACTCCTACAATGAGCAGTTCTTC,CATRSSGRDSYNEQFF
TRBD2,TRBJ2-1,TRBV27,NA,TGTGCCAGCAGTTTCGGCGGGAGGGTGGGTTCCTCCAACAATGAGCAGTTCTTC,CASSFGGRVGSSNNEQFF
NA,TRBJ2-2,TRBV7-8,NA,TGTGCCAGCAGCACAGGGCCAGGGGCCACCGGGGAGCTGTTTTTT,CASSTGPGATGELFF
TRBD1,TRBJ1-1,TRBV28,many,TGTGCCAGCAGGAGCCAGGGGGCGAACACTGAAGCTTTCTTT,CASRSQGANTEAFF
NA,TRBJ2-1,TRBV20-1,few,TGCAGTGCTAGGTTCCCAGGGGGGTCGCATGAGCAGTTCTTC,CSARFPGGSHEQFF
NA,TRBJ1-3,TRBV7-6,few,TGTGCCAGCAGCCCGACAGGCTTTGGAAACACCATATATTTT,CASSPTGFGNTIYF
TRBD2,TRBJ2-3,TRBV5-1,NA,TGCGCCAGCAGCTTACGGGGGGTTTTCACAGATACGCAGTATTTT,CASSLRGVFTDTQYF
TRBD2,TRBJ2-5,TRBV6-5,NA,TGTGCCAGCAGTTACTCGGAACTAGCGGATTTACAAGAGACCCAGTACTTC,CASSYSELADLQETQYF
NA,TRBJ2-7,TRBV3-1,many,TGTGCCAGCAGCCAAGATTTGGCACGATCCTACGAGCAGTACTTC,CASSQDLARSYEQYF
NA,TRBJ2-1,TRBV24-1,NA,TGTGCCACCAGTGATCTGGACGGCTCCTACAATGAGCAGTTCTTC,CATSDLDGSYNEQFF
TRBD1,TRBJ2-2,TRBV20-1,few,TGCAGTGCGACCGGGACAGGGGGTGCCGGGGAGCTGTTTTTT,CSATGTGGAGELFF
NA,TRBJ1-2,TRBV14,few,TGTGCCAGCAGCCAAGAGAGGGGACTCGATGGCTACACCTTC,CASSQERGLDGYTF
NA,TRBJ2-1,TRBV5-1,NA,TGCGCCAGCAGCGCCCACCAGGGGGGCAATGAGCAGTTCTTC,CASSAHQGGNEQFF
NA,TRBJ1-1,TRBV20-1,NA,TGCAGTGCTGAGGGGCGAACTGAAGCTTTCTTT,CSAEGRTEAFF
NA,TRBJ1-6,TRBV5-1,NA,TGCGCCAGCAGCTTGGAAGGAGGGTGGAATTCACCCCTCCACTTT,CASSLEGGWNSPLHF
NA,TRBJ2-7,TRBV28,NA,TGTGCCAGCACCAACTTGAAGACCGCCGAGCAGTACTTC,CASTNLKTAEQYF
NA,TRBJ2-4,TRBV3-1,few,TGTGCCAGCAGCCATCGGCAGGGCCTAAACATTCAGTACTTC,CASSHRQGLNIQYF
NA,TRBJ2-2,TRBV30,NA,TGTGCCTGGAGTGGGGGGACAACCGGGGAGCTGTTTTTT,CAWSGGTTGELFF
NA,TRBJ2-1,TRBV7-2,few,TGTGCCAGCAGCTTAGCGATCAGGGAGTTCTTC,CASSLAIREFF
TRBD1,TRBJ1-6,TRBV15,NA,TGTGCCACCAGCTTCCGGGAGCCCAGGGGGATTTCACCCCTCCACTTT,CATSFREPRGISPLHF
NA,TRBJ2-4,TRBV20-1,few,TGCAGTGCTAGAGATGATCAGGCGGGATGGAACATTCAGTACTTC,CSARDDQAGWNIQYF
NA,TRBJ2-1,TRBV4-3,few,TGCGCCAGCAGCCAAGATCCTCCGGGAACCTACAATGAGCAGTTCTTC,CASSQDPPGTYNEQFF
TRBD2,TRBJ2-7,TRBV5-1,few,TGCGCCAGCAGCGTGGCCGGGACTAGCGGATTAAGGGACGAGCAGTACTTC,CASSVAGTSGLRDEQYF
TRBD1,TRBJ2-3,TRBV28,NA,TGTGCCAGCAGCCCTGACAGGGGGAGGACAGATACGCAGTATTTT,CASSPDRGRTDTQYF
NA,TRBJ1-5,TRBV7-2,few,TGTGCCAGCAGCTTAATCCCCGGCGTTAATCAGCCCCAGCATTTT,CASSLIPGVNQPQHF
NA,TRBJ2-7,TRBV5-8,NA,TGTGCCAGCAGCTTAACCAGGACAAAGTCCTACGAGCAGTACTTC,CASSLTRTKSYEQYF
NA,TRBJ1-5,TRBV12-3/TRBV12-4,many,TGTGCCAGCAGCTGGGTAGGCGGAGCCCAAAATCAGCCCCAGCATTTT,CASSWVGGAQNQPQHF
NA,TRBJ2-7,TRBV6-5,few,TGTGCCAGCAGTTACCGTACTAGATCCTACGAGCAGTACTTC,CASSYRTRSYEQYF
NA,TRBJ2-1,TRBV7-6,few,TGTGCCAGCAGCTCCGCCCCCAAGTCTAGCTCCTACAATGAGCAGTTCTTC,CASSSAPKSSSYNEQFF
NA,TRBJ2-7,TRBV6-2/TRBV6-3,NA,TGTGCCAGCAGGGGGTTTCTCGAGCAGTACTTC,CASRGFLEQYF
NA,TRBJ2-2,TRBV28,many,TGTGCCAGCAGTCCCAGGAGGTTTCTCGCGAACACCGGGGAGCTGTTTTTT,CASSPRRFLANTGELFF